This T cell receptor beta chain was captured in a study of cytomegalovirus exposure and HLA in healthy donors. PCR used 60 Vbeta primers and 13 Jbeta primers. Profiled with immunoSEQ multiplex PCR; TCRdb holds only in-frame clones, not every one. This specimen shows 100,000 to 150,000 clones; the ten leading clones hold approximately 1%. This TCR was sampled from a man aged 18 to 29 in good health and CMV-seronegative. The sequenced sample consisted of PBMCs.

The chain's CDR3 is CASSYSRDSSNQPQHF. The CDR3 DNA sequence: TGTGCCAGCAGTTACTCACGGGACAGTAGCAATCAGCCCCAGCATTTT. V is TRBV6-5 and J is TRBJ1-5; 7 bases match TRBD1. Germline V gene lookup returns CDR1 MNHEY and CDR2 SVGAGI. V shed 0 bases, J shed 0 bases, and the junction held 2 bases outside the gene matches. The CDR3 consists of 16 residues.